Listed here is a single T cell receptor beta chain. Using its own MiXCR run on the 5' RACE reads, TCRdb lists one record per CDR3 protein. The repertoire holds under 250,000 distinct CDR3 sequences, with 9% to 10% as singletons. Germline V gives CDR1 SGHVS, CDR2 FNYEAQ. With 10 bases clipped from V and 1 base from J, the junction kept 5 bases outside the gene matches. The CDR3 is made up of 13 amino acids. These data belong to a study of T-cell memory formation after mild COVID-19. Sequenced material: PBMCs or a T cell subset sorted from them (not recorded which). This TCR came from a man younger than 35 who had mild COVID-19 (a few samples of this study predate the infection). Cell type and time point are not known. The chain has TRBV7-6 and TRBJ2-7, with 9 bases matching TRBD1. Here the CDR3 reads CAKIGQGSYEQYV. CDR3 nucleotides: TGTGCCAAAATCGGACAGGGGTCCTACGAGCAGTACGTC.